Listed below are T cell receptor beta chains from one sample, sequenced in a study of regulatory T cells in long-lasting Graves disease. One entry per CDR3 protein results from TCRdb running MiXCR on the multiplex PCR reads. The profile shows 300,000 to 400,000 distinct CDR3 sequences, roughly a sixth of them singletons. A further study also used this sample, focusing on T cells in Graves' hyperthyroidism and ophthalmopathy.

This material consisted of peripheral blood mononuclear cells (PBMCs), taken at new diagnosis, from a patient treated with antithyroid drugs. All receptors derive from a man aged 40-50 years with Graves disease. The CDR3 runs from the conserved cysteine through the conserved F or W. A D gene is named only where the DNA matches it firmly. Size tells how often a clone was seen (once, few, many) or the class of an expanded clone, and some rows leave it out.

DNA | CDR3 | V | size | J | D
TGTGCCAGCACTCCCGGGACAGCAAGAAATCAGCCCCAGCATTTT | CASTPGTARNQPQHF | TRBV28 | many | TRBJ1-5 | TRBD1
TGCAGTGCTAGAAAAGGGGGTCCCAGGGATGAGCAGTTCTTC | CSARKGGPRDEQFF | TRBV20-1 | many | TRBJ2-1 | .
TGTGCCAGCAGTAACAAGAACACCGGGGAGCTGTTTTTT | CASSNKNTGELFF | TRBV27 | many | TRBJ2-2 | .
TGTGCCAGCACCGGCCCGACAACGGATACGCAGTATTTT | CASTGPTTDTQYF | TRBV3-1 | few | TRBJ2-3 | .
TGCAGTGCTAGATTCGCGGGGGGCCCAGATACGCAGTATTTT | CSARFAGGPDTQYF | TRBV20-1 | many | TRBJ2-3 | TRBD2
TGCGCCAGCAGCCCGATCGCCCAAGAGACCCAGTACTTC | CASSPIAQETQYF | TRBV5-1 | . | TRBJ2-5 | .
TGCGCCAGCAGCGTTGGAGACAGGGGGGGCGGGGAGCAGTACTTC | CASSVGDRGGGEQYF | TRBV5-1 | few | TRBJ2-7 | TRBD1
TGTGCCAGCAGTCAAATGGGGTCTAGCACAGATACGCAGTATTTT | CASSQMGSSTDTQYF | TRBV7-3 | . | TRBJ2-3 | .
TGTGCCAGCAGCGCCCAGGAGAACACTGAAGCTTTCTTT | CASSAQENTEAFF | TRBV12-3/TRBV12-4 | many | TRBJ1-1 | .
TGTGCCAGCGCTCCCGGGACAGGTTCGTCCGGCAATCAGCCCCAGCATTTT | CASAPGTGSSGNQPQHF | TRBV4-2 | . | TRBJ1-5 | TRBD1
TGTGCCAGCAGCCTCTTAGGACAGGGCGGAGATGAAAAACTGTTTTTT | CASSLLGQGGDEKLFF | TRBV7-2 | few | TRBJ1-4 | TRBD1
TGTGCCAGCTCACTGACGCCGACAGGGCCCTACGAGCAGTACTTC | CASSLTPTGPYEQYF | TRBV18 | many | TRBJ2-7 | TRBD1
TGTGCCACCAGTCTGGGCCACCAGTCCTACGAGCAGTACTTC | CATSLGHQSYEQYF | TRBV24-1 | many | TRBJ2-7 | .
TGTGCCAGCAACTCTGAAGGGAGGCGGGCTTTCTTT | CASNSEGRRAFF | TRBV2 | many | TRBJ1-1 | .
TGCGCCAGCAGCTCCGCCGGGACTCAGACTGAAGCTTTCTTT | CASSSAGTQTEAFF | TRBV5-1 | . | TRBJ1-1 | .
TGTGCCAGCAGTTTCGGAGGGACGAACACTGAAGCTTTCTTT | CASSFGGTNTEAFF | TRBV28 | many | TRBJ1-1 | .
TGCGCCAGCAGCTTGGACACGCCCAACTATGGCTACACCTTC | CASSLDTPNYGYTF | TRBV5-1 | . | TRBJ1-2 | .
TGCGCCAGCAGCTTGGAGGGGCCTGAAAAACTGTTTTTT | CASSLEGPEKLFF | TRBV5-1 | many | TRBJ1-4 | .
TGTGCCAGCTCAGCTAGTTCCCAGGGACGGTACGAGCAGTACTTC | CASSASSQGRYEQYF | TRBV18 | many | TRBJ2-7 | .
TGTGCCAGCAGCACCAGGACAGGGGAATTTCTCACAGATACGCAGTATTTT | CASSTRTGEFLTDTQYF | TRBV7-9 | many | TRBJ2-3 | TRBD1
TGTGCCAGCAGCCAAGTTAGCGGGGCCTACGAGCAGTACTTC | CASSQVSGAYEQYF | TRBV14 | many | TRBJ2-7 | TRBD2
TGTGCCAGCTCACCACCAATAGCGGGAATTAGCACAGATACGCAGTATTTT | CASSPPIAGISTDTQYF | TRBV18 | once | TRBJ2-3 | TRBD2
TGTGCCAGCAGTGAAGAGGTTGGTTCACCCCTCCACTTT | CASSEEVGSPLHF | TRBV2 | many | TRBJ1-6 | .